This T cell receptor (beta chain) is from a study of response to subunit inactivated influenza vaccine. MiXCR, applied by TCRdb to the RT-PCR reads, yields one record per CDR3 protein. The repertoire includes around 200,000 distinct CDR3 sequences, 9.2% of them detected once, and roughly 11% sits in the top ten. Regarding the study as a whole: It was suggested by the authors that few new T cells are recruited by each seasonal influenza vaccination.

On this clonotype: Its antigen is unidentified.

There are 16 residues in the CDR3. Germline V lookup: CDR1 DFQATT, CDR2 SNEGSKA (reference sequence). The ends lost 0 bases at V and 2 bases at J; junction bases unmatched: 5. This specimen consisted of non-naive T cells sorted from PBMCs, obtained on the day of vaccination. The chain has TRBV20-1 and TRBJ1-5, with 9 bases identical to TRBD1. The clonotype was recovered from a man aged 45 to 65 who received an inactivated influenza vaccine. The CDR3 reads CSARDPGQGRNQPQHF. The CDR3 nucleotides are TGCAGTGCTAGAGATCCGGGACAGGGACGCAATCAGCCCCAGCATTTT.